This is a list of T cell receptor beta chains from one sample in a study of T-cell reconstitution after alpha-beta-depleted transplantation in children. One entry per CDR3 protein, called by TCRdb with MiXCR from the PCR reads. This repertoire shows about 980,000 distinct CDR3 sequences, roughly 31% found once; its top ten account for approximately 30%. The source was PBMCs, mostly from graft donor cells, collected 360 days after TCRalphabeta/CD19-depleted stem cell transplant. Source of these receptors: a boy in the first two years of life who had a stem cell transplant for SCID, so the T cells may come from the graft donor. The CDR3 runs from the conserved cysteine through the conserved F or W. The order of the fields is CDR3 length, D gene, V gene, clone size, CDR3 protein. The D gene is left open where the match is weak. Clone size is stated in some rows and not others, as once, few, many or a class when expanded.

15,-,TRBV13,-,CASSLRRSANEKLFF
15,-,TRBV4-1,-,CASSQVWKGPYEQYF
17,TRBD1,TRBV4-1,-,CASSQELWGTGGLVAFF
12,-,TRBV21-1,few,CASSGIQETQYF
16,TRBD2,TRBV15,-,CATSRDGTSGAYEQFF
16,-,TRBV4-3,-,CASSQSVGPNTDTQYF
17,-,TRBV6-5,few,CASSYLTGSSGANVLTF
12,-,TRBV20-1,-,CSALESSYEQYF
14,-,TRBV24-1,-,CATSAAGRNTEAFF
14,TRBD1,TRBV30,-,CAWSVGTGCNEQFF
14,-,TRBV6-1,-,CASSRTGSQETQNF
14,-,TRBV4-3,-,CASSQDLRDSAQHF
14,-,TRBV5-1,few,CASSLLDFGGELFF
15,-,TRBV7-9,once,CASSPSGELDTEAFF
14,-,TRBV2,-,CASSEHGNTGELFF
11,-,TRBV20-1,few,CSARLRGEQFF
14,TRBD1,TRBV6-1,-,CASSPSGQGYEQYF
17,TRBD2,TRBV9,few,CASSAEGTSGGTGELFF
14,-,TRBV28,few,CASSFPAGYNEQFF
14,-,TRBV20-1,-,CSAREYREQETQYF
13,-,TRBV5-1,few,CASSSQGVLEQFF
13,-,TRBV2,few,CASSELRNTEAFF
14,-,TRBV27,-,CASSLGQPFRQQYF
13,-,TRBV12-3/TRBV12-4,-,CASSFAQGETQYF
15,-,TRBV7-2,-,CASSLAYLRAGELFF
14,-,TRBV20-1,few,CSARGTIGTDTQYF
12,-,TRBV29-1,-,CSTGAGATEAFF
15,-,TRBV20-1,few,CSARDMRRNTGELFF
15,TRBD2,TRBV15,-,CATSRDRAGRETQYF
15,-,TRBV5-1,-,CASRQWVTLNTEAFF
13,-,TRBV12-3/TRBV12-4,-,CASNQGTVYEQYF
14,-,TRBV28,-,CASSRQVVAGELFF
14,-,TRBV7-2,-,CASSPRRTNTEAFF
16,TRBD1,TRBV6-1,once,CASSERGQGRTGELFF
18,-,TRBV10-2,-,CASSSKGQGLDSNQPQHF
12,TRBD1,TRBV20-1,few,CYSGGNSEKLFF
17,-,TRBV16,-,CASSQFLQGPSTDTQYF
16,-,TRBV7-3,-,CASSLSSTRPTDTQYF
18,TRBD1,TRBV5-5,-,CASSLGKFGQGSTGELFF
14,-,TRBV5-1,many,CASSLAGHTGELFF
13,-,TRBV6-6,-,CASSSGVGQPQHF
14,TRBD1,TRBV9,few,CASSVATGGYGYTF
11,-,TRBV7-2,-,CASSSLGLQHF
13,-,TRBV27,-,CASNPQGMGEQFF
17,-,TRBV12-3/TRBV12-4,-,CASSSFSQGGQENEQFF
16,TRBD1,TRBV7-3,-,CASSLTGGLSKNIQYF
17,-,TRBV11-2,-,CASSRINPGLPGKTQYF
21,TRBD1,TRBV3-1,-,CASSTIARGSGLDTDYNEQFF
15,-,TRBV5-1,-,CASRLGSPGANVLTF
19,-,TRBV6-5,few,CASSYDRGWDFQHSYEQYF